This is a list of T cell receptor beta chains from one sample in a study of glioma-infiltrating T cells. TCRdb reprocessed the multiplex PCR reads with MiXCR, giving one entry per CDR3 protein. The sample lists fewer than 200,000 distinct CDR3 sequences, about 46% occurring once. Sequences were obtained from glioma tissue, nonneoplastic brain tissue, or PBMCs (not recorded which). The receptors derive from a human donor with low-grade glioma or glioblastoma, undergoing nonglioma brain surgery, or in good health (not recorded which). Each CDR3 is given without its conserved first and last residue.

>TRBJ2-1|TRBV12-3/TRBV12-4
ARSPLGSGSYNEQF
>TRBJ2-7|TRBV28
ASSLLLAGGYNEQY
>TRBJ1-2|TRBV12-5
ASGLAGGSYGYT
>TRBJ2-1|TRBV20-1
SALGDGRGSYEQF
>TRBJ2-1|TRBV29-1
SVENRGSYNEQF
>TRBJ1-1|TRBV2
ASSEYGDTEAF
>TRBJ2-5|TRBV2
ASKSDVVETQY
>TRBJ2-3|TRBV5-4
ASSARSTATDTQY
>TRBJ2-1|TRBV4-3
ASSHTGGGGNNEQF
>TRBJ2-1|TRBV24-1
ATSDPSPGEQF
>TRBJ2-7|TRBV29-1
SVEDLESGNYEQY
>TRBJ2-3|TRBV18
ASSPSDLTDTQY
>TRBJ1-5|TRBV19
ASKTVGRREFSNQPQH
>TRBJ2-7|TRBV15
ATSRGANSYEQY
>TRBJ2-5|TRBV28
ASSLVLVGRLTQY
>TRBJ2-7|TRBV29-1
SGSKGSGDEQY